This T cell receptor beta chain was captured in a study of blood T cell repertoires in COVID-19 (dated by TCRdb to between 2020 and 2021). Regarding the research as a whole: Samples from collaborators originated in the United States, Italy and Spain and spanned both the acute and convalescent phases of COVID-19. The prospective study material was composed of cDNA or gDNA derived from T cells, B-cell-depleted T cells, or PBMCs. Where available, HLA class I and class II types were taken from metadata supplied by the sample provider and were not determined by assay-based typing. The dataset comprised deeply sampled blood TCRbeta repertoires from subjects exposed to, actively infected with, or recovered from COVID-19. Nearly every sample came with metadata listing a de-identified subject ID, COVID-19 status, age in years and sex. Samples came from the ongoing ImmuneRACE study (first 160 participants) plus 1,254 subjects from 6 global collaborators. The repertoires were made available in a free public database intended to serve as a resource for research on the immune response to SARS-CoV-2.

Participants in the prospective study were aged about 18 to 95 years, lived in 20 to 30 United States geographic areas, and enrolled through a virtual design. In the prospective study, participants were assigned to cohorts based on the clinical history participants reported in a screening survey and a study questionnaire. A participant counted as exposed if, within 2 weeks of entering the study, that participant had been in contact with someone who had a PCR-confirmed or clinician-diagnosed COVID-19 case. Mobile phlebotomists in the prospective study collected whole blood, serum and a nasopharyngeal or oropharyngeal swab from every participant. Prospective study participants could optionally give additional blood draws and questionnaires over a roughly two-month period. Before DNA extraction, blood samples from the prospective study were shipped at room temperature or frozen. TCRbeta CDR3 regions were amplified from genomic DNA by means of the immunoSEQ Assay, a bias-controlled multiplex PCR. Processing in the source paper ran as follows. Within the assay, amplification of reference gene primers was used to estimate how many nucleated cells each sample contained. To quantify the absolute abundance of each unique TCRbeta CDR3 rearrangement, sequence reads were collapsed and filtered. For each sample, productive Simpson clonality was calculated by taking the square root of Simpson's diversity index across productive rearrangements. Entries here come from immuneACCESS through TCRdb and include only in-frame sequences with V and J called. Some clones fail to appear in such tables; in the studies checked, an unresolved V gene covers under half of the shortfall, and the cause of the remainder is unknown. The DNA was the basis for D and trimming; V, J and clone size are from that table. Present in this sample are about 140,000 clones, approximately 84% of which were seen just once. The ten largest account for 1.5% to 2% of the sample.

The germline V and J ends show losses of 7 bases and 3 bases respectively, and no gene match explains 9 bases of the junction. Counted from cysteine to phenylalanine, this CDR3 has 15 amino acids. Left in the record is the CDR3 DNA by itself, 45 bases read in frame from the first base. From a lookup of the germline V gene (reference sequence), CDR1 and CDR2 are MNHEY and SMNVEV. On the study overall, not on this receptor specifically: How much clinical and demographic metadata was included differed by source and by participant, and the metadata was provided uncurated.

In regard to this clone: Which antigen it targets is not known. No base qualities exist here, and no much larger clone lies one base off it.

The rearranged chain carries TRBV27 and TRBJ2-7, with 10 bases aligning to TRBD2. The sequence was collected from a woman under 30 who had been exposed to COVID-19. Sequencing was done on a sample of PBMCs or T cells enriched from blood (not recorded which). The DNA sequence is as follows: TGTGCCAGCAAAGCTAGCGGGAGACCCTACTACGAGCAGTACTTC. The translation is CASKASGRPYYEQYF.